This note documents a single TCR beta chain sequence. These data are taken from a study of beta chain features in type 1 diabetes. What was sequenced were expressed TCRB transcripts, since all of the isolated RNA had been reverse transcribed. Data came from immunoSEQ multiplex PCR; TCRdb stores just in-frame clones and leaves some out. The sample yields over 100,000 clones, approximately 39% seen once. V was trimmed by 3 bases and J by 14 bases, leaving 21 bases between them. CDR1 MDHEN and CDR2 SYDVKM come from the germline V gene. The CDR3 spans 14 residues. The sequencing input was stem cell memory CD4+ T cells from blood. The chain uses TRBV28 and TRBJ2-3, with D possibly matching TRBD2 (6 bases). The sequence was obtained from a woman aged 18-30 years in good health. The CDR3 region is CASSLGPQTSSGYF. In DNA, the CDR3 is TGTGCCAGCAGTTTGGGACCCCAGACTAGTTCGGGGTATTTT.